This is a list of T cell receptor beta chains from one sample in a study of regulatory T cells in long-lasting Graves disease. TCRdb reprocessed the multiplex PCR reads with MiXCR, giving one entry per CDR3 protein. Here the sample spans 530,000 or so distinct CDR3 sequences, approximately 12% being singletons. The sample was also reused in another study, on T cells in Graves' hyperthyroidism and ophthalmopathy.

The starting material was peripheral blood mononuclear cells (PBMCs), obtained at new diagnosis, from a patient treated with antithyroid drugs. The receptor set was obtained from a man aged 30-40 years with Graves disease. CDR3s include the opening cysteine and the closing phenylalanine or tryptophan. D genes are given only for firm matches. Size values are once, few and many counts, or a class for expanded clones, and some rows have none.

CDR3 DNA	CDR3 protein	V gene	clone size	J gene	D gene
TGCAGTGCTAGATCCGCCTCGACTTACGAGCAGTACTTC	CSARSASTYEQYF	TRBV20-1	many	TRBJ2-7	.
TGCGCCAGCAGCTTGGTGGACGACACAGATACGCAGTATTTT	CASSLVDDTDTQYF	TRBV5-1	many	TRBJ2-3	.
TGTGCCTGGGGGACAGGGGACCGGCGCTACACCTTC	CAWGTGDRRYTF	TRBV30	many	TRBJ1-2	TRBD1
TGCAGTGCCTCTACAGGTTTAGAGAAGACCCAGTACTTC	CSASTGLEKTQYF	TRBV20-1	few	TRBJ2-5	.
TGTGCCTGGAGGCAGGGGAATCGGGGCTACACCTTC	CAWRQGNRGYTF	TRBV30	.	TRBJ1-2	.
TGTGCCAGCAGCCAGATTAACTCCTACGAGCAGTACTTC	CASSQINSYEQYF	TRBV27	.	TRBJ2-7	.
TGTGCCAGCAGTTTATCTTGGGGGTTTCAAGATACGCAGTATTTT	CASSLSWGFQDTQYF	TRBV27	many	TRBJ2-3	.
TGTGCCTGCCCTGACACCTCCTACGAGCAGTACTTC	CACPDTSYEQYF	TRBV19	few	TRBJ2-7	.
TGTGCCAGCAGCATCTACCGGGAGTGGTCCTACAATGAGCAGTTCTTC	CASSIYREWSYNEQFF	TRBV7-9	many	TRBJ2-1	.
TGTGCCAGCAGCCCCCGGCCCTCAGGGAAAGATACGCAGTATTTT	CASSPRPSGKDTQYF	TRBV9	few	TRBJ2-3	.
TGTGCCAGCAGCCGAACGCTTTCCAGGGAAGGTACGCAGTATTTT	CASSRTLSREGTQYF	TRBV4-2	.	TRBJ2-3	.
TGCAGCCCTTTCGGGGCGAACACAGATACGCAGTATTTT	CSPFGANTDTQYF	TRBV29-1	.	TRBJ2-3	.
TGTGCCAGCACCCACGAGCGGGTTCGCTCCTACGAGCAGTACTTC	CASTHERVRSYEQYF	TRBV12-3/TRBV12-4	few	TRBJ2-7	.
TGCAGTGCTAGAGATATTGCCCCCCCACTCAGAGATACGCAGTATTTT	CSARDIAPPLRDTQYF	TRBV20-1	many	TRBJ2-3	.
TGTGCCAACAGCGTAGAGGGGGTGAACACTGAAGCTTTCTTT	CANSVEGVNTEAFF	TRBV9	.	TRBJ1-1	.
TGTGCCAGCAGCCGCGGGACAGCCGATCAGCCCCAGCATTTT	CASSRGTADQPQHF	TRBV7-9	many	TRBJ1-5	TRBD1
TGTGCCAGCAGACAGGGCGGAGGGACTGAAAAACTGTTTTTT	CASRQGGGTEKLFF	TRBV6-1	many	TRBJ1-4	.
TGTGCCAGCAGTTACTCAGGACTAGCGGGAAATGAGCAGTTCTTC	CASSYSGLAGNEQFF	TRBV6-9	many	TRBJ2-1	TRBD2
TGTGCCAGCAGTGCAGTAACAGGGGGCAAGGGTGGCTACACCTTC	CASSAVTGGKGGYTF	TRBV27	many	TRBJ1-2	TRBD1
TGCGCCAGCAGCAAGGAGCCGGGGGCGAACTCCTACGAGCAGTACTTC	CASSKEPGANSYEQYF	TRBV5-1	.	TRBJ2-7	.
TGCGCCAGCACGCCGGGTTCTGGGACTGAAGCTTTCTTT	CASTPGSGTEAFF	TRBV5-1	few	TRBJ1-1	.
TGTGCCAGCAGCTTACTAGCGGAGGGCTACGAGCAGTACTTC	CASSLLAEGYEQYF	TRBV5-6	many	TRBJ2-7	TRBD2